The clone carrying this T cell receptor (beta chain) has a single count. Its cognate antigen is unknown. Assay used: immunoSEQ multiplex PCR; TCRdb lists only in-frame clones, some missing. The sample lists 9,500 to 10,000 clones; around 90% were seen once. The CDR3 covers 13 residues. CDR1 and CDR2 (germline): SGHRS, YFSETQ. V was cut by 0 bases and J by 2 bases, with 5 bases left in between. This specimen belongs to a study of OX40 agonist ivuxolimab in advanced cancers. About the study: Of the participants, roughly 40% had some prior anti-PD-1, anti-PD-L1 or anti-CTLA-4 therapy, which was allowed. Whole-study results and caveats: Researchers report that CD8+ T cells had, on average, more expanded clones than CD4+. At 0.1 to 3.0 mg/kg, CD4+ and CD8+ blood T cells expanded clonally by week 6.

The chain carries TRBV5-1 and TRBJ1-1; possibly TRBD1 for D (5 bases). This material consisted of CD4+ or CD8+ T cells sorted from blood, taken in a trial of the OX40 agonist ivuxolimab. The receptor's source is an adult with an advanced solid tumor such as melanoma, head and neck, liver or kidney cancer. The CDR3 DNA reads TGCGCCAGCAGCTTGGGGGGCAACACTGAAGCTTTCTTT. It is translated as CASSLGGNTEAFF.